This TCR beta chain was recovered during a study of post-analysis software for immune sequencing data (dated by TCRdb to between 2015 and 2017). For the study in its entirety: Disease courses on record covered relapsing-remitting, secondary progressive and progressive-relapsing multiple sclerosis, though some patients had no subtype annotation. Patient repertoires were compared against roughly 10 previously published healthy control repertoires from donors aged about 6 to 26 years. A subset of samples was prepared in parallel using single-end sample barcoding, then pooled and co-amplified after Illumina adapter ligation. Broad study findings and their caveats: Direct clustering with F measure showed strong co-clustering of samples prepared in the same batch, prompting a batch-effect correction. Four to six TRBV segments, including TRBV5-6, TRBV5-1 and TRBV20-1, were significantly more frequent in patients than controls. Compared with controls, multiple sclerosis patients had significantly lower normalized Chao1 diversity, a finding suggesting substantial peripheral T-cell clonal expansion. The multiple sclerosis patient group was slightly younger than the control group.

To demonstrate the VDJtools post-analysis software, the study profiled TCR beta repertoires from the peripheral blood of 10 to 15 young patients with multiple sclerosis. Multiple sclerosis patients were children and adolescents aged about 6 to 16 years. This clonotype was counted between two and nine times. Its recognized antigen is unknown. Nothing much larger sits one base from this clone, and base qualities are not available. Taken from cysteine to phenylalanine, the CDR3 has 15 residues. The retained sequence is limited to the CDR3, 45 bases, with the frame set at the first base. Looking up the germline V gene yields CDR1 LGHNT and CDR2 FRNRAP. From V the trimming removes 2 bases and from J it removes 10 bases, while the gene matches leave 10 bases of the junction unaccounted for. The library was prepared using PCR. The listed sequencing device is Illumina HiSeq 2500. Unique molecular identifiers were incorporated into TCR beta cDNA libraries to reduce PCR and sequencing biases. Per 1 to 10 million input T cells, some 500,000 cDNA molecules were obtained, such that each molecule approximated one T cell. The same protocol used for the earlier healthy control dataset was applied to prepare and sequence the patient libraries. Samples belonging to the same batch were prepared together, multiplexed and sequenced on a shared HiSeq lane. The original methods were these. Raw barcoded reads were processed with MIGEC, and single-read molecular identifier groups were discarded before consensus assembly and CDR3 extraction. VDJtools was used for post-analysis of the clonotype tables, with diversity normalized by down-sampling every dataset to the smallest sample size. In repertoire overlap clustering, CDR3 amino acid sequences, but not nucleotide sequences, were matched to correct batch-related cross-sample contamination. TCRdb reran the public reads through fastp at Q25 and MiXCR, keeping productive beta chains. Rows are combined by CDR3 protein, so each entry shows the most common genes and DNA. TCRdb's processing, not the authors', yielded these V and J calls. For this sample there are a few hundred thousand distinct CDR3 sequences; roughly 45% appear just once. The ten largest make up around an eighth of the sample.

This receptor chain uses TRBV12-5 and TRBJ2-1; TRBD1 agrees with 8 junctional bases. The sample was blood. The clonotype comes from a girl between 5 and 17 years old with multiple sclerosis. The DNA sequence is TGTGCTAGTGGTTTGCTGGGCGGAGGGGACAGGGAGCAGTTCTTC. Its amino acids are CASGLLGGGDREQFF. The CDR3 plus the reference TRBV12-5 and TRBJ2-1 genes for the other parts give the full variable domain: DARVTQTPRHKVTEMGQEVTMRCQPILGHNTVFWYRQTMMQGLELLAYFRNRAPLDDSGMPKDRFSAEMPDATLATLKIQPSEPRDSAVYFCASGLLGGGDREQFFGPGTRLTVL.